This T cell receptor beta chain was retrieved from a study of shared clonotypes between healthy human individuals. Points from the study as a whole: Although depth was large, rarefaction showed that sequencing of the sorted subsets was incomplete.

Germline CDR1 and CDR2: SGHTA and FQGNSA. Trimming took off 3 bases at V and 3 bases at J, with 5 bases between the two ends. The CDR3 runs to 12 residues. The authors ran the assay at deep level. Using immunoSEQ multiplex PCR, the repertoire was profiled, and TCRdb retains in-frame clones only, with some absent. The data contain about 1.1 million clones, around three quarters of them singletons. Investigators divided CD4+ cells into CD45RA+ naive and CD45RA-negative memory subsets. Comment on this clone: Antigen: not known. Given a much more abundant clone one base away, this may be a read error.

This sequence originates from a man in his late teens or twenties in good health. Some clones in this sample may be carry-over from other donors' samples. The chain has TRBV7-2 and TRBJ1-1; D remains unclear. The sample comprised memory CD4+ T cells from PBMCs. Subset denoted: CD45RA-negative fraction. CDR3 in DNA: TGTGCCAGCAGCTTGAGGCACACTGAAGCTTTCTTT. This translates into CASSLRHTEAFF.